This T cell receptor beta chain is drawn from a study of blood T cell repertoires in COVID-19. Across the study: Sites across the United States, Italy and Spain contributed samples from acute and convalescent COVID-19.

CDR1 is LNHDA, CDR2 SQIVND, per germline (reference sequence). This CDR3 comprises 13 residues. Trimming left V 7 bases short and J 0 bases short, with 9 bases between. In Cohort 3, a recovered donor had either two negative PCRs, clearance, or symptom resolution. Libraries were prepared by immunoSEQ multiplex PCR; TCRdb keeps only in-frame clonotypes and omits some of them. The sample contains 150,000 to 190,000 clones, roughly four fifths of which appear only once. The chain joins TRBV19 to TRBJ1-2, with no clear D. The TCR sequence derives from a man aged 45-65 years who had recovered from COVID-19. The sequenced sample consisted of PBMCs or T cells enriched from blood (not recorded which). CDR3 protein: CASMRDSNYGYTF. CDR3 nucleotides: TGTGCCAGTATGCGGGATTCTAACTATGGCTACACCTTC.